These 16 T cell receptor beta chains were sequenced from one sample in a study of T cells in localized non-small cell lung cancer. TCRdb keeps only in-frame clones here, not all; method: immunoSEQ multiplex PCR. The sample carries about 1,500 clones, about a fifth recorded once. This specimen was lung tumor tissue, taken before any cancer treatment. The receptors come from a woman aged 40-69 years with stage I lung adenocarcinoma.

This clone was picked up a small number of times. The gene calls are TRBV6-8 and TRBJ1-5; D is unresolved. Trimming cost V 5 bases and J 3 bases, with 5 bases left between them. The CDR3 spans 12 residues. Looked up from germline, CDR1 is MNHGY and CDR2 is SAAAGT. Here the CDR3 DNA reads TGTGCCAGCAGTGGGCCCAATCAGCCCCAGCATTTT. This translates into CASSGPNQPQHF.

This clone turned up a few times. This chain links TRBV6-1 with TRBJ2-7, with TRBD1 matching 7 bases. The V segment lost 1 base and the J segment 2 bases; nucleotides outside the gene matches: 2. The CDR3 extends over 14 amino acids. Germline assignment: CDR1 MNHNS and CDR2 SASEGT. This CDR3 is CASSEGTGTYEQYF. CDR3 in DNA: TGTGCCAGCAGTGAAGGGACAGGCACCTACGAGCAGTACTTC.

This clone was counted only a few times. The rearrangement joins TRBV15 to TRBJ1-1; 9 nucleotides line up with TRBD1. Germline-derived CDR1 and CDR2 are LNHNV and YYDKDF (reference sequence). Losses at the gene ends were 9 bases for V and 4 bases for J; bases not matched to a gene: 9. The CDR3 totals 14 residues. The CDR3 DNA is TGTGCCACTGAGGGGACAGGGTTTACCACTGAAGCTTTCTTT. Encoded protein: CATEGTGFTTEAFF.

For the CDR3, the DNA is TGTGCCACCAGCAGAGATCTTCCGGGACAGGGGGCAGGCAATGAGCAGTTCTTC. Its translation is CATSRDLPGQGAGNEQFF. The chain links TRBV15 to TRBJ2-1, with 12 bases aligning to TRBD1. The CDR3 covers 18 residues. From germline, CDR1 is LNHNV and CDR2 YYDKDF (reference sequence). J gave up 6 bases and V 0 bases, and 9 bases lay outside the gene matches.

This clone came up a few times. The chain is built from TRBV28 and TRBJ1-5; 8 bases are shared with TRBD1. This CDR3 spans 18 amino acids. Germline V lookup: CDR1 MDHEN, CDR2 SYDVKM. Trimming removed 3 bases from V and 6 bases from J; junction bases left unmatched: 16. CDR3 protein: CASSFPFDRGRFSQPQHF. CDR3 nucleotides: TGTGCCAGCAGTTTCCCCTTTGACAGGGGCCGATTTAGTCAGCCCCAGCATTTT.

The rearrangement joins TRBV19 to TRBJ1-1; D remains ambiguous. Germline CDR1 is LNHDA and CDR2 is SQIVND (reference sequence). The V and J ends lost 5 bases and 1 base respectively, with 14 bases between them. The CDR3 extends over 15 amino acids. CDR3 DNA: TGTGCCAGTAGTGACCCAGAGGAGGCGAACACTGAAGCTTTCTTT. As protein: CASSDPEEANTEAFF.

The CDR3 bases are TGTGCCAGTAGTTACAATGGACAGGGGGAACCAGATACGCAGTATTTT. Translated: CASSYNGQGEPDTQYF. The chain has TRBV19 and TRBJ2-3; 10 bases are a match to TRBD1. CDR3 length equals 16 residues. J lost 4 bases, V lost 5 bases, and 9 bases had no gene match. Germline lookup yields CDR1 LNHDA and CDR2 SQIVND (reference sequence). The full variable domain, completed using reference TRBV19 and TRBJ2-3, is DGGITQSPKYLFRKEGQNVTLSCEQNLNHDAMYWYRQDPGQGLRLIYYSQIVNDFQKGDIAEGYSVSREKKESFPLTVTSAQKNPTAFYLCASSYNGQGEPDTQYFGPGTRLTVL.

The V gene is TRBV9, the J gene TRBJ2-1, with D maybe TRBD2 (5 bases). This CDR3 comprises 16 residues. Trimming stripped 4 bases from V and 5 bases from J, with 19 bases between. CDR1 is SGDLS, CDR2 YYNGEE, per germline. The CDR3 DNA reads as TGTGCCAGCAGCCCAGGAGGAGGAGGCCGACACAATGAGCAGTTCTTC. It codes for CASSPGGGGRHNEQFF.

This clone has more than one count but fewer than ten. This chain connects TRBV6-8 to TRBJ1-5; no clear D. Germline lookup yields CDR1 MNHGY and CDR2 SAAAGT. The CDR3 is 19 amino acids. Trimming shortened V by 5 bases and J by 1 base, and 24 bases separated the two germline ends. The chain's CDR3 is CASSAPRADRVLSNQPQHF. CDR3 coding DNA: TGTGCCAGCAGTGCACCAAGGGCTGATCGGGTTTTGAGCAATCAGCCCCAGCATTTT.

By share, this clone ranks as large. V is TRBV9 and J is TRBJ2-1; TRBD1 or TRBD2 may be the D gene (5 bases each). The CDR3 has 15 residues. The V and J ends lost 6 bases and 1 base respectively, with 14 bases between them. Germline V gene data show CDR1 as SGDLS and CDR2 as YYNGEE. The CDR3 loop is CASTPGTYSYNEQFF. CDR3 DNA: TGTGCCAGCACCCCGGGGACCTATTCCTACAATGAGCAGTTCTTC.

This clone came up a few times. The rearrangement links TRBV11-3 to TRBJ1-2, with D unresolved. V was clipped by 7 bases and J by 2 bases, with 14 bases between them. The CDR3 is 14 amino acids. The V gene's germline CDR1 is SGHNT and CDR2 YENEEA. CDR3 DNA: TGTGCCAGCACCACAAGGGCGGCAAACTATGGCTACACCTTC. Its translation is CASTTRAANYGYTF.

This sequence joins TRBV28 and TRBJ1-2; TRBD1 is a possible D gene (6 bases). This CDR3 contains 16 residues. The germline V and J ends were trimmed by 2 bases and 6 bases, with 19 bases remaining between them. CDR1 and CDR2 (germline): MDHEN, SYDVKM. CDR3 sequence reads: CASSLRPRGPFDGYTF. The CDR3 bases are TGTGCCAGCAGTTTACGGCCCAGGGGCCCATTCGATGGCTACACCTTC.

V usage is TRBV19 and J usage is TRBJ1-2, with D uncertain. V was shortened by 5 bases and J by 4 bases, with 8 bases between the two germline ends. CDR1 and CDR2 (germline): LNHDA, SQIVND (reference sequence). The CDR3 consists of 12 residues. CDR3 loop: CASSAGPYGYTF. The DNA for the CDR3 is TGTGCCAGTAGTGCCGGGCCCTATGGCTACACCTTC.

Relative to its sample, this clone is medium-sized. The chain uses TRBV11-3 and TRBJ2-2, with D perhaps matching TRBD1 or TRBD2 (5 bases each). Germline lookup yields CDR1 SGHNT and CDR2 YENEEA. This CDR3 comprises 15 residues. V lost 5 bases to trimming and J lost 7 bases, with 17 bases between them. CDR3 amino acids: CASSNYEGPGGELFF. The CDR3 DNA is TGTGCCAGCAGCAATTACGAGGGGCCCGGCGGGGAGCTGTTTTTT.

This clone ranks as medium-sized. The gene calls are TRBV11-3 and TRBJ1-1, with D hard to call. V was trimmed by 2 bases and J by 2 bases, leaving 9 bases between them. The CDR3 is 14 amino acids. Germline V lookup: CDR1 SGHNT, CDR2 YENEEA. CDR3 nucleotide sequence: TGTGCCAGCAGCTTAAGGACCGTTAACACTGAAGCTTTCTTT. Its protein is CASSLRTVNTEAFF. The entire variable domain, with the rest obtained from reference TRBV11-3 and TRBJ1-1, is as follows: EAGVVQSPRYKIIEKKQPVAFWCNPISGHNTLYWYLQNLGQGPELLIRYENEEAVDDSQLPKDRFSAERLKGVDSTLKIQPAELGDSAVYLCASSLRTVNTEAFFGQGTRLTVV.

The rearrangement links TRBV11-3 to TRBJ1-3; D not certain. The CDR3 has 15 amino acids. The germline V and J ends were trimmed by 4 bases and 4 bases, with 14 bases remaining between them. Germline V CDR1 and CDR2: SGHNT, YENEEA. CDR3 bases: TGTGCCAGCAGCTCCCCGCCCGGGTACGGAAACACCATATATTTT. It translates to CASSSPPGYGNTIYF.